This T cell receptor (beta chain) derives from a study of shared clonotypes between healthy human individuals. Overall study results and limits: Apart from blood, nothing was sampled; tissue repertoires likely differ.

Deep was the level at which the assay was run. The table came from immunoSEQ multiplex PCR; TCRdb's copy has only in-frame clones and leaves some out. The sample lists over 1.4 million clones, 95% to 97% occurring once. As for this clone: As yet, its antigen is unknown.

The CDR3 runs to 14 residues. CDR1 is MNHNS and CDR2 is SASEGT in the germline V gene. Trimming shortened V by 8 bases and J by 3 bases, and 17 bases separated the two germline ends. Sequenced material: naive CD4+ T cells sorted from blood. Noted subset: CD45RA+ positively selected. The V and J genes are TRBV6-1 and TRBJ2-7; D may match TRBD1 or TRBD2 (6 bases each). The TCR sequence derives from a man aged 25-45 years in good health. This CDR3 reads CASGNRVGLYEQYF. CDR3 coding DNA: TGTGCCAGCGGGAACAGGGTGGGACTCTACGAGCAGTACTTC.